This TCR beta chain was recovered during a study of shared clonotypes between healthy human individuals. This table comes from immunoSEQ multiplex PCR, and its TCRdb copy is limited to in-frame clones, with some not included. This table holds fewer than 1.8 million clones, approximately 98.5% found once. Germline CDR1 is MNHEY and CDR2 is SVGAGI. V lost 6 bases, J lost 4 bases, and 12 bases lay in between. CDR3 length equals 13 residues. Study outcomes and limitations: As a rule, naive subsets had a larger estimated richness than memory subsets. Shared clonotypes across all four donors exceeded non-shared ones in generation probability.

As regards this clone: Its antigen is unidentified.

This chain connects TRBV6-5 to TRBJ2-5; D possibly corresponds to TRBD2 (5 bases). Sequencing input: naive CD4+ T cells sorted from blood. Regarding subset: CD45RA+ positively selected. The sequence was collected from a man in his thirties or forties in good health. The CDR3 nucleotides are TGTGCCAGCAGACGCACAGCGGTAGAGACCCAGTACTTC. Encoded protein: CASRRTAVETQYF.